Below are 25 T cell receptor beta chains sequenced from a single sample in a study of PD-1 blockade in classical Hodgkin lymphoma (TCRdb year 2020). The time point label corresponds to: newly diagnosed, previously untreated cHL patient sample. The method was the immunoSEQ multiplex PCR assay. TCRdb carries this immuneACCESS record with in-frame sequences only. Its versions omit some clonotypes, under half of them owing to an unresolved V gene in the studies checked, with the rest unexplained. This sample has tens of thousands of clones in its table, and 93% of those were observed once. The leading ten clones occupy about 2.6% of the sample. Sequencing input: peripheral blood mononuclear cells (PBMCs). All receptors derive from a human donor with classical Hodgkin lymphoma.

The chain combines TRBV19 with TRBJ2-3; TRBD2 might be the D (6 bases). Looked up from germline, CDR1 is LNHDA and CDR2 is SQIVND (reference sequence). With 6 bases removed from V and 3 bases from J, the gap between germline ends came to 10 bases. The CDR3 is 13 residues long. The CDR3 spells CASSLGGTDTQYF. CDR3 nucleotide sequence: TGTGCCAGTAGCCTAGGAGGGACAGATACGCAGTATTTT.

V gene TRBV5-4 combines with J gene TRBJ1-2; the match to TRBD1 covers 7 bases. Per the germline V gene, CDR1 is SGHNT and CDR2 is YYREEE (reference sequence). V was clipped by 2 bases and J by 2 bases; unmatched bases: 6. CDR3 length: 15 amino acids. The CDR3 here is CASSFSVGQNYGYTF. CDR3 bases: TGTGCCAGCAGCTTTTCTGTGGGACAGAACTATGGCTACACCTTC.

This chain connects TRBV5-6 to TRBJ2-5; 7 bases line up with TRBD1. In germline, CDR1 is SGHDT, CDR2 YYEEEE. The CDR3 contains 17 residues. V dropped 0 bases and J dropped 3; count of bases not matched to a gene: 11. The CDR3 here is CASSLVIRGTEKETQYF. Here the CDR3 DNA reads TGTGCCAGCAGCTTGGTTATTCGAGGGACAGAAAAAGAGACCCAGTACTTC.

The V call is TRBV7-8, the J call TRBJ1-4; 7 nucleotides match TRBD1. The germline CDR1 and CDR2 sequences are SGHVS and FQNEAQ. The CDR3 contains 15 residues. The V gene end was trimmed by 5 bases and the J gene end by 9 bases; junction bases not matched to a gene: 12. Written as DNA, the CDR3 is TGTGCCAGCAGCCCTAGCCTCGACAGGGCACAAAAACTGTTTTTT. Translated, it gives CASSPSLDRAQKLFF.

The chain recombines TRBV28 with TRBJ2-3; D is uncertain. CDR1 and CDR2 (germline): MDHEN, SYDVKM. This CDR3 spans 11 amino acids. The ends were cut back, 6 bases at V and 5 bases at J, with 6 bases in the middle. The CDR3 is CASRAVDTQYF. DNA for the CDR3: TGTGCCAGCAGGGCTGTAGATACGCAGTATTTT.

This clone was picked up a small number of times. CDR3 in amino acids: CAMGLQGNYGYTF. The CDR3 DNA is TGTGCCATGGGACTACAGGGGAACTATGGCTACACCTTC. The rearrangement joins TRBV10-3 to TRBJ1-2, with 7 bases matching TRBD1. CDR3 size: 13 residues. Losses at the gene ends were 9 bases for V and 2 bases for J; bases not matched to a gene: 6. Germline lookup yields CDR1 ENHRY and CDR2 SYGVKD.

The chain links TRBV20-1 to TRBJ2-1; unclear D gene. Germline V gene sequence: CDR1 DFQATT, CDR2 SNEGSKA (reference sequence). The length of the CDR3 is 11 residues. With 6 bases removed from V and 6 bases from J, the gap between germline ends came to 9 bases. The DNA of the CDR3 is TGCAGTGCCAATCCTCTCAATGAGCAGTTCTTC. Its protein product is CSANPLNEQFF.

V usage is TRBV5-1 and J usage is TRBJ2-7, with TRBD2 matching over 7 bases. The V segment lost 0 bases and the J segment 5 bases; nucleotides outside the gene matches: 11. The length of the CDR3 is 16 residues. Per germline, CDR1 SGHRS and CDR2 YFSETQ. CDR3 DNA sequence: TGCGCCAGCAGCTTGGCCTCTACAGCGGGGACGGACGAGCAGTACTTC. It is translated as CASSLASTAGTDEQYF.

The chain links TRBV10-3 to TRBJ2-7; D gene ambiguous. The CDR3 length is 12 residues. Germline values: CDR1 ENHRY, CDR2 SYGVKD. V was cut by 6 bases and J by 1 base, with 7 bases left in between. The CDR3 DNA sequence: TGTGCCATCAGGGATCTTTCCTACGAGCAGTACTTC. Encoded protein: CAIRDLSYEQYF.

The chain carries TRBV25-1 and TRBJ1-2, with D possibly being TRBD1 (5 bases). The V and J ends lost 2 bases and 4 bases respectively, with 11 bases between them. The CDR3 spans 14 residues. Germline lookup yields CDR1 MGHDK and CDR2 SYGVNS. CDR3 bases: TGTGCCAGCAGTGAAAAGGGGCAGTTCTATGGCTACACCTTC. Translated: CASSEKGQFYGYTF.

This chain uses TRBV12-5 with TRBJ2-7, with 8 positions matching TRBD1. Germline loops: CDR1 LGHNT, CDR2 FRNRAP. V shed 3 bases and J 6 bases; nucleotides not matched to a gene: 13. The CDR3 is made up of 16 amino acids. CDR3 DNA sequence: TGTGCTAGTGGTTTCAATAACAGGGGGTTTGTCGGCGAGCAGTACTTC. Translated, it gives CASGFNNRGFVGEQYF. Drawing the rest from reference TRBV12-5 and TRBJ2-7, the complete variable domain is DARVTQTPRHKVTEMGQEVTMRCQPILGHNTVFWYRQTMMQGLELLAYFRNRAPLDDSGMPKDRFSAEMPDATLATLKIQPSEPRDSAVYFCASGFNNRGFVGEQYFGPGTRLTVT.

The V and J genes are TRBV2 and TRBJ2-7; TRBD1 aligns across 9 bases. This CDR3 spans 13 amino acids. J gave up 2 bases and V 4 bases, and 0 bases lay outside the gene matches. Germline V lookup: CDR1 SNHLY, CDR2 FYNNEI. The CDR3 protein is CASSGQGAYEQYF. CDR3 DNA sequence: TGTGCCAGCAGTGGACAGGGGGCCTACGAGCAGTACTTC.

V gene TRBV11-2 combines with J gene TRBJ2-7; unclear D gene. V was clipped by 3 bases and J by 6 bases, with 21 bases between them. The CDR3 covers 16 residues. Germline CDR1 and CDR2: SGHAT and FQNNGV. The CDR3 spells CASSLPATPTWAEQYF. In DNA, the CDR3 is TGTGCCAGCAGCTTGCCAGCAACCCCCACTTGGGCCGAGCAGTACTTC.

The chain combines TRBV5-1 with TRBJ2-7, with 9 bases fitting TRBD1. Unmatched junction bases numbered 10, after V lost 4 bases and J lost 2 bases. The CDR3 is 16 residues long. Germline CDR1 is SGHRS and CDR2 is YFSETQ. The DNA of the CDR3 is TGCGCCAGCAGCGCGGGGTTGACAGGGGGAGCCTACGAGCAGTACTTC. Protein sequence: CASSAGLTGGAYEQYF. Combining the CDR3 with reference TRBV5-1 and TRBJ2-7 gives the whole variable domain KAGVTQTPRYLIKTRGQQVTLSCSPISGHRSVSWYQQTPGQGLQFLFEYFSETQRNKGNFPGRFSGRQFSNSRSEMNVSTLELGDSALYLCASSAGLTGGAYEQYFGPGTRLTVT.

The chain recombines TRBV9 with TRBJ1-1; D gene unclear. CDR3 length equals 14 residues. V lost 1 base, J lost 2 bases, and 9 bases lay in between. Germline V gene lookup returns CDR1 SGDLS and CDR2 YYNGEE. The CDR3 here is CASSVTEFNTEAFF. CDR3 sequence (DNA): TGTGCCAGCAGCGTAACTGAGTTCAACACTGAAGCTTTCTTT.

The chain recombines TRBV11-2 with TRBJ2-3; D unclear. The CDR3 runs 13 residues. Germline CDR1 reads SGHAT; CDR2 reads FQNNGV. Trimming removed 0 bases at V and 4 bases at J, with 5 bases between. The CDR3 coding sequence is TGTGCCAGCAGCTTAGACCCGCCAGATACGCAGTATTTT. Protein: CASSLDPPDTQYF.

This clone was observed a single time. V gene TRBV6-5 combines with J gene TRBJ2-1; 8 nucleotides match TRBD2. Germline assignment: CDR1 MNHEY and CDR2 SVGAGI. V gave up 10 bases and J gave up 1 base; unmatched junction bases: 9. The CDR3 has 15 amino acids. The CDR3 nucleotides are TGTGCCACCGCCGGGGTAGCGGGATCCTACAATGAGCAGTTCTTC. Protein sequence: CATAGVAGSYNEQFF.

CDR3 protein: CASRFSLRGSGRVDTGELFF. The CDR3 DNA reads as TGTGCAAGTCGCTTCTCCCTGAGGGGTAGCGGGAGGGTCGACACCGGGGAGCTGTTTTTT. This chain links TRBV12-2 with TRBJ2-2; the table gives TRBD2 as D, unverified against the DNA. TRBV12-2 is noted as a pseudogene. The length of the CDR3 is 20 residues.

This sequence joins TRBV7-9 and TRBJ2-7; 8 bases fit TRBD2. CDR1 and CDR2 from the germline V gene are SEHNR and FQNEAQ (reference sequence). The CDR3 contains 17 residues. V shed 5 bases, J shed 0 bases, and the junction held 12 bases outside the gene matches. CDR3 nucleotide sequence: TGTGCCAGCAGCCATTCTCTAGCGGGTGAGAACTCCTACGAGCAGTACTTC. Translating gives CASSHSLAGENSYEQYF.

In its sample, this clone was seen once. The J gene is TRBJ1-2, the V gene TRBV9; the D gene is possibly TRBD1 (6 bases). V was shortened by 1 base and J by 8 bases, with 15 bases between the two germline ends. There are 14 residues in the CDR3. CDR1 and CDR2 from the germline V gene are SGDLS and YYNGEE. CDR3 DNA sequence: TGTGCCAGCAGCGTAACACAGGGACGGGACGGCTACACCTTC. Protein product: CASSVTQGRDGYTF.

The gene calls are TRBV5-1 and TRBJ2-5, with TRBD2 matching over 9 bases. The germline V gene encodes CDR1 SGHRS and CDR2 YFSETQ. The CDR3 totals 15 residues. J was trimmed by 2 bases and V by 5 bases; bases with no gene match: 7. For the CDR3, the DNA is TGCGCCAGCAGTTCTAGCGGGATTGTACAAGAGACCCAGTACTTC. This gives the protein CASSSSGIVQETQYF. Full variable domain (remainder filled in from reference TRBV5-1 and TRBJ2-5): KAGVTQTPRYLIKTRGQQVTLSCSPISGHRSVSWYQQTPGQGLQFLFEYFSETQRNKGNFPGRFSGRQFSNSRSEMNVSTLELGDSALYLCASSSSGIVQETQYFGPGTRLLVL.

This rearrangement joins TRBV6-1 to TRBJ1-4, with TRBD1 matching 7 bases. Trimming removed 3 bases from V and 6 bases from J; junction bases left unmatched: 1. CDR1 and CDR2 (germline): MNHNS, SASEGT. This CDR3 has 13 amino acids. CDR3: CASSDRGYEKLFF. Written as DNA, the CDR3 is TGTGCCAGCAGTGACAGGGGGTATGAAAAACTGTTTTTT.

The chain joins TRBV28 to TRBJ2-3; possibly TRBD1 or TRBD2 for D (6 bases each). CDR1 and CDR2 (germline): MDHEN, SYDVKM. The CDR3 loop spans 13 amino acids. Trimming cost V 8 bases and J 3 bases, with 12 bases left between them. The CDR3 region has the DNA TGTGCCAGCCTATGGGGGGCTACAGATACGCAGTATTTT. Encoded protein: CASLWGATDTQYF.

The CDR3 DNA is TGTGCCTGGAGCTCTGAGATTAGCAATCAGCCCCAGCATTTT. As protein: CAWSSEISNQPQHF. The chain is built from TRBV30 and TRBJ1-5; D is undetermined. Trimming removed 3 bases at V and 0 bases at J, with 9 bases between. Germline CDR1 GTSNPN, CDR2 SVGIG (reference sequence). This CDR3 has 14 residues. Filled out from reference TRBV30 and TRBJ1-5, the complete variable domain reads SQTIHQWPATLVQPVGSPLSLECTVEGTSNPNLYWYRQAAGRGLQLLFYSVGIGQISSEVPQNLSASRPQDRQFILSSKKLLLSDSGFYLCAWSSEISNQPQHFGDGTRLSIL.

This chain joins TRBV18 and TRBJ2-6, with D maybe TRBD1 (5 bases). This CDR3 comprises 18 residues. The germline CDR1 and CDR2 sequences are KGHSH and LQKENI. The germline V and J ends were trimmed by 3 bases and 0 bases, with 15 bases remaining between them. CDR3 nucleotides: TGTGCCAGCTCACCTGCCAGGGCCCAGGGCTCTGGGGCCAACGTCCTGACTTTC. Its translation: CASSPARAQGSGANVLTF.